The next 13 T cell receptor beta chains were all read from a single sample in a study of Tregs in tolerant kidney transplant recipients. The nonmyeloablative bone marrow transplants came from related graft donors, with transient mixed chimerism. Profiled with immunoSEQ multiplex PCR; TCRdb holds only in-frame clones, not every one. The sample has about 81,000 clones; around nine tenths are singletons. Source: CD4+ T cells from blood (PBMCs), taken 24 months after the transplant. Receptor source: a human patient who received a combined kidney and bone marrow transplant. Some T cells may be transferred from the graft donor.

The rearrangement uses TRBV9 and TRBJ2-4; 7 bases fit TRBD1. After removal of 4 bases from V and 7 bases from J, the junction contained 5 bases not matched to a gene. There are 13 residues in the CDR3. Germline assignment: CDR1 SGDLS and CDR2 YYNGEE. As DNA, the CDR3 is TGTGCCAGCAGCAGACAGGGACCCAACATTCAGTACTTC. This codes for CASSRQGPNIQYF.

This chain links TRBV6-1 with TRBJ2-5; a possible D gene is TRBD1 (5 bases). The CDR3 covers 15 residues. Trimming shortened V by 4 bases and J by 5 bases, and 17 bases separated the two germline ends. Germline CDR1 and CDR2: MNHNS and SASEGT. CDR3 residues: CASSVWSAGWETQYF. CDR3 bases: TGTGCCAGCAGTGTGTGGTCGGCAGGGTGGGAGACCCAGTACTTC.

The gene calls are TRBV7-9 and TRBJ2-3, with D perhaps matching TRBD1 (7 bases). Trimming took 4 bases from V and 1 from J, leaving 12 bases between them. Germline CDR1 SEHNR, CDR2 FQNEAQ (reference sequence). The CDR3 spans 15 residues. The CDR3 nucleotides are TGTGCCAGCAGCTCGCGGGACAGAGGCACAGATACGCAGTATTTT. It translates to CASSSRDRGTDTQYF.

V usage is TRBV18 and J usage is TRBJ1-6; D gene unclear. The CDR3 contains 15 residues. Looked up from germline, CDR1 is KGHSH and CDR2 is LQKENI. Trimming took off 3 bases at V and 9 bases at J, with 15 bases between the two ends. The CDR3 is CASSPTPGLGSPLHF. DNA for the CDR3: TGTGCCAGCTCACCTACCCCGGGGTTGGGTTCACCCCTCCACTTT.

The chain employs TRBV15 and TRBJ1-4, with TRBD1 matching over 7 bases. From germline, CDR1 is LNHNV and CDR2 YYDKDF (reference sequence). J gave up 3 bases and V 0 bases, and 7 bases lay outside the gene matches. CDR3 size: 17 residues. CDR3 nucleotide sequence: TGTGCCACCAGCAGAGATCTGATCGACAGGGCTAATGAAAAACTGTTTTTT. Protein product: CATSRDLIDRANEKLFF.

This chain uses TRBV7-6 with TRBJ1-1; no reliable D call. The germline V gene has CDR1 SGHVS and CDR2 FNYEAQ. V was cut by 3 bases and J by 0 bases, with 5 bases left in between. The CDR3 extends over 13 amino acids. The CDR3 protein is CASSFELNTEAFF. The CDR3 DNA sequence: TGTGCCAGCAGCTTCGAGTTGAACACTGAAGCTTTCTTT.

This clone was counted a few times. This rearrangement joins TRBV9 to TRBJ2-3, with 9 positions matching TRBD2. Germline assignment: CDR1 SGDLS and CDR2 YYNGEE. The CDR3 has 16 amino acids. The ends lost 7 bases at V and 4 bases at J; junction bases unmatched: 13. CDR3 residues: CASARGAGGLADTQYF. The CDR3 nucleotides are TGTGCCAGCGCAAGGGGAGCGGGGGGTTTGGCAGATACGCAGTATTTT.

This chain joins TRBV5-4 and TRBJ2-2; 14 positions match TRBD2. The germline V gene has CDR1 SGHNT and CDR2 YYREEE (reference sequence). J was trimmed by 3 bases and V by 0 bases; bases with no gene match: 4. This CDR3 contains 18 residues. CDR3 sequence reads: CASSLGLAGGPDTGELFF. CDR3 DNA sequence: TGTGCCAGCAGCTTGGGACTAGCGGGAGGGCCCGACACCGGGGAGCTGTTTTTT.

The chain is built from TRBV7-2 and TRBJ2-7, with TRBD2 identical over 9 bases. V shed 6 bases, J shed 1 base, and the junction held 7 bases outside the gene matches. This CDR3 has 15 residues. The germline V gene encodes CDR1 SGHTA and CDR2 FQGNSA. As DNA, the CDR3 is TGTGCCAGCAGTCGAGGCGGGGGGGGGTCCTACGAGCAGTACTTC. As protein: CASSRGGGGSYEQYF.

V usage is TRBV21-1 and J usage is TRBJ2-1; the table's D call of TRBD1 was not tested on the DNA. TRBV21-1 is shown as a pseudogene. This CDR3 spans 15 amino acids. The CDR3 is CASSTTGGHYNEQFF. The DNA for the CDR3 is TGTGCCAGCAGCACCACAGGGGGCCACTACAATGAGCAGTTCTTC.

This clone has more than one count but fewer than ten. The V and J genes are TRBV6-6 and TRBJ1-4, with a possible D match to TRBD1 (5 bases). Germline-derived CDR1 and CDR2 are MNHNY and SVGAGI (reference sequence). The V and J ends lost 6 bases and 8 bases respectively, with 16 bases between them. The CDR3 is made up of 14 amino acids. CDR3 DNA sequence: TGTGCCAGCAGGGGGGACTCTGGGGAGGAAAAACTGTTTTTT. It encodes CASRGDSGEEKLFF.

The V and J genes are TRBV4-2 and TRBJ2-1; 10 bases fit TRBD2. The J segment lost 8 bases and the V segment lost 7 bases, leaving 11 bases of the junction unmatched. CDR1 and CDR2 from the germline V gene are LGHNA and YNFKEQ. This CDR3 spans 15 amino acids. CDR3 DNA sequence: TGTGCCAGCACCGAAGGCACTAGCGGGAAGGATGAGCAGTTCTTC. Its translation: CASTEGTSGKDEQFF.

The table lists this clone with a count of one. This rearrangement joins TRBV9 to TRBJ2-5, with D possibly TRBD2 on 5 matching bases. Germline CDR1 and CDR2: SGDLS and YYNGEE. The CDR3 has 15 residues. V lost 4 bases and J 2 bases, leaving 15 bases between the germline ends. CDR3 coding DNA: TGTGCCAGCAGCCCATTCGGCGGGCAGCAAGAGACCCAGTACTTC. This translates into CASSPFGGQQETQYF.